The present entry profiles one TCR beta chain with its context. The antigen it recognizes is unknown. Base quality data are lacking; no much larger clone is found one base away. The data originate from a study of blood T cells in healthy people across ages (dated by TCRdb to about 2015). With regard to the full study: In model experiments, template switching captured about one uniquely barcoded TCR beta cDNA molecule for every two T cells. The study analyzed two additional independent replicas of 1 million unique cDNA reads from the same blood draw for two donors, one aged 18 to 29 and one aged 80 or older. Using deep sequencing normalized with unique cDNA molecular identifiers, the study measured how TCR beta repertoire diversity changes with age. To avoid experimental bias, donors of different ages were spread randomly across the sequencing lanes. The donors were split into four age groups: young (average around 16 years), middle-aged (roughly 39), aged (roughly 60) and long-lived (over 80).

General conclusions and limits of the study: Total diversity estimates from one million sequenced T cells were considered lower bounds and underestimates. The CMV infection status of donors was not known, potentially confounding age-related changes in expanded clonotypes. Compared with the aged group, the long-lived group had more naive CD4+ T cells, fewer expanded clones and increased TCR diversity, suggesting age selection. There was a strong correlation between observed TCR beta diversity and the percentage of naive T cells measured by flow cytometry. Because profiling used bulk unsorted PBMCs, naive and antigen-experienced compartments could not be compared conclusively. As age increased, observed TCR beta diversity per million T cells dropped in a roughly linear way, and a significant reduction was already evident by age approximately 40.

Donors were roughly 40 systemically healthy Caucasian individuals from Russia aged 6 to 90 years. Roughly 9 milliliters of peripheral blood were drawn from each donor into EDTA-treated Vacutainer tubes. Ficoll-Paque density-gradient centrifugation was used to isolate PBMCs, with at least 7 million per sample. Trizol reagent was used to extract total RNA from PBMCs, with at least 5.5 micrograms per sample. For every donor, an aliquot of PBMCs went through flow cytometry to measure the percentages of naive CD45RAhigh/CD27high T cells. Preparation of the library involved 5' RACE. Instrument on record: Illumina HiSeq 2500. A second about 6 to 11 cycle PCR used a sample-barcoded 5' primer and a J-beta primer mix. A template-switch 5' adaptor carrying 12 random nucleotides introduced a unique molecular identifier onto each TCR beta cDNA molecule. Each sample yielded at least 2.5 million CDR3-containing paired-end reads. All of the RNA was converted into first-strand cDNA using the Mint cDNA synthesis kit, with a TRBC-specific oligonucleotide serving as the primer. After uracil-DNA glycosylase treatment, a first 18-cycle PCR used universal primers M1SS and BC2_uni_R on all cDNA. In the paper's pipeline: For normalization, 1 million high-quality reads were randomly selected from each sample, with every read carrying a distinct molecular identifier. Reads sharing molecular identifiers were discarded rather than binned into consensus sequences. MiTCR, with a Q25 quality threshold and the strictest error-elimination algorithm, was used for CDR3 identification, clonotype clustering and error correction. Lower-bound total TCR beta diversity was estimated with a nonparametric unseen species model using Euler transformation. The raw public reads went through TCRdb reprocessing: fastp at Q25, MiXCR clone calling, in-frame beta chains kept. For every CDR3 protein sequence, its rows merge into one entry that carries the most common genes and DNA. TCRdb's processing, not the authors' own work, is the source of the V and J calls. The sample table contains 920,000 or so distinct CDR3 sequences; only one count was recorded for less than 50% of them. The biggest ten clones account for approximately 17% of the sample.

Relative to germline, V is 2 bases shorter and J is 10 bases shorter, with 17 bases between their ends. The germline V gene gives CDR1 as MDHEN and CDR2 as SYDVKM. Including the terminal cysteine and phenylalanine, the CDR3 comprises 14 residues. Only CDR3 DNA remains: 42 bases, in frame from the first base. Material: blood. The chain joins TRBV28 to TRBJ1-1, and TRBD1 may be the D gene, going by 5 matching bases. The TCR comes from a woman between 55 and 75 years old in good health. For the CDR3, the sequence is CASSLVPARAGAFF. In nucleotide form, the sequence is TGTGCCAGCAGTTTAGTCCCGGCCAGGGCTGGAGCTTTCTTT.